This T cell receptor (beta chain) was observed in a study of cytomegalovirus exposure and HLA in healthy donors. Study-level background: Earlier, 110 million or so unique TCR beta sequences were recovered from about 179 million T cells by an analysis.

Study results and limitations: There were around 160 TCR beta chains listed as cytomegalovirus-associated. In a later analysis, specific HLA alleles were associated with under 20,000 TCR beta sequences at a 0.05 false discovery rate.

From germline, CDR1 is MDHEN and CDR2 SYDVKM. The CDR3 consists of 13 residues. The V end lost 2 bases, the J end lost 9 bases, and 12 bases lay between the germline ends. This clone was seen a single time. Its antigen is undetermined. In the PCR, 60 Vbeta and 13 Jbeta primers were used. Measured with immunoSEQ multiplex PCR; TCRdb has only the in-frame clones, and not every one. The repertoire holds some 96,000 clones, around 76% seen once, with roughly 7.1% in the top ten. The sample comprised PBMCs. The rearrangement joins TRBV28 to TRBJ2-3; D not resolved. The source of this sequence is a man aged 35 to 55 in good health and CMV-seropositive. Here the CDR3 DNA reads TGTGCCAGCAGTTTACCGACACTCAGGACGCAGTATTTT. Amino acid sequence: CASSLPTLRTQYF. The full variable domain, in which reference TRBV28 and TRBJ2-3 provide the parts outside the CDR3, is DVKVTQSSRYLVKRTGEKVFLECVQDMDHENMFWYRQDPGLGLRLIYFSYDVKMKEKGDIPEGYSVSREKKERFSLILESASTNQTSMYLCASSLPTLRTQYFGPGTRLTVL.